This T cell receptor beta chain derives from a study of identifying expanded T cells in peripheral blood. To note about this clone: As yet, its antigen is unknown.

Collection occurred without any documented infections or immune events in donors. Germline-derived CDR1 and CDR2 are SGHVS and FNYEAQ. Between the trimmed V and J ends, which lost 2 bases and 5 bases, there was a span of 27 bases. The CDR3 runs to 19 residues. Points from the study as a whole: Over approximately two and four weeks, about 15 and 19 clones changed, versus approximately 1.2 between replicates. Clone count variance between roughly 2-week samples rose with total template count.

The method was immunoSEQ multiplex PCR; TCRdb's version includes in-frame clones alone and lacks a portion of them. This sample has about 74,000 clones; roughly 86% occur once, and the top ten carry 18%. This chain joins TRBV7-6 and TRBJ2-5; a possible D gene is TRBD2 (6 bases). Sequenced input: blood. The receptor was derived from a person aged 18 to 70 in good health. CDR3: CASSLLSSGSLVVSETQYF. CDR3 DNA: TGTGCCAGCAGCTTACTGAGTAGCGGCTCATTAGTCGTGTCGGAGACCCAGTACTTC. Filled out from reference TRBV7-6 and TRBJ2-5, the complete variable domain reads GAGVSQSPRYKVTKRGQDVALRCDPISGHVSLYWYRQALGQGPEFLTYFNYEAQQDKSGLPNDRFSAERPEGSISTLTIQRTEQRDSAMYRCASSLLSSGSLVVSETQYFGPGTRLLVL.